These 29 T cell receptor beta chains share one sample of origin, sequenced in a study of early T cells in non-severe SARS-CoV-2 infection. One entry per CDR3 protein, called by TCRdb with MiXCR from the 5' RACE reads. The sample shows 65,000 to 95,000 distinct CDR3 sequences, 16% of them seen only once. Sequenced input: whole blood. Receptors were obtained from an adult who was a healthcare worker with PCR-confirmed SARS-CoV-2 infection or an uninfected control (not recorded which).

This clonotype was picked up a small number of times. The chain uses TRBV20-1 and TRBJ1-1, with a possible D match to TRBD1 (5 bases). V was trimmed by 6 bases and J by 3 bases, leaving 11 bases between them. This CDR3 has 12 residues. CDR1 is DFQATT and CDR2 is SNEGSKA in the germline V gene (reference sequence). The chain's CDR3 is CSASETDTEAFF. CDR3 in DNA: TGCAGTGCCTCGGAGACAGACACTGAAGCTTTCTTT.

This clonotype was counted ten times or more. The chain links TRBV2 to TRBJ2-1, with 7 positions matching TRBD2. The junction had 4 bases not matched to a gene; V was cut back by 2 bases and J by 0 bases. The CDR3 has 16 residues. CDR1 and CDR2 (germline): SNHLY, FYNNEI. The CDR3 spells CASSERLASSYNEQFF. DNA of the CDR3: TGTGCCAGCAGTGAAAGACTAGCCTCCTCCTACAATGAGCAGTTCTTC. Variable domain in full (rest from reference TRBV2 and TRBJ2-1): EPEVTQTPSHQVTQMGQEVILRCVPISNHLYFYWYRQILGQKVEFLVSFYNNEISEKSEIFDDQFSVERPDGSNFTLKIRSTKLEDSAMYFCASSERLASSYNEQFFGPGTRLTVL.

This clonotype was detected many times. The V and J genes are TRBV7-2 and TRBJ1-6; a possible D gene is TRBD1 (5 bases). Between the trimmed V and J ends, which lost 6 bases and 4 bases, there was a span of 10 bases. The CDR3 spans 14 residues. From germline, CDR1 is SGHTA and CDR2 FQGNSA. The CDR3 coding sequence is TGTGCCAGCAGACCGGGACGGTATAATTCACCCCTCCACTTT. Amino acids: CASRPGRYNSPLHF.

This clonotype was observed a few times. The V and J genes are TRBV20-1 and TRBJ2-5; D may be TRBD1 or TRBD2 (5 bases each). The CDR3 totals 15 residues. The V gene's germline CDR1 is DFQATT and CDR2 SNEGSKA (reference sequence). Deletions cut 0 bases from V and 4 bases from J, with 15 bases between. The CDR3 sequence is CSARDGAVPRETQYF. CDR3 DNA: TGCAGTGCTAGAGACGGGGCGGTACCCAGAGAGACCCAGTACTTC.

The sample holds a few counts of this clonotype. The rearrangement links TRBV6-6 to TRBJ2-7, with D unresolved. The CDR3 is made up of 15 amino acids. Per germline, CDR1 MNHNY and CDR2 SVGAGI (reference sequence). V lost 2 bases and J lost 2, with 13 bases in between. The CDR3 DNA is TGTGCCAGCAGTTACCCCGGACGGTTGCCCTACGAGCAGTACTTC. Its translation: CASSYPGRLPYEQYF.

This clonotype was counted only a few times. J is TRBJ1-3 and V is TRBV9, with D tentatively TRBD1 (6 bases). The CDR3 is made up of 18 amino acids. V was shortened by 0 bases and J by 0 bases, with 16 bases between the two germline ends. Germline V gene sequence: CDR1 SGDLS, CDR2 YYNGEE. This CDR3 is CASSVGPRDTSSGNTIYF. The CDR3 coding sequence is TGTGCCAGCAGCGTAGGTCCCCGGGACACGAGCTCTGGAAACACCATATATTTT.

The table lists this clonotype with a few counts. The chain employs TRBV2 and TRBJ2-1; 8 bases map to TRBD2. The CDR3 loop spans 15 amino acids. J gave up 7 bases and V 8 bases, and 13 bases lay outside the gene matches. Germline V gene sequence: CDR1 SNHLY, CDR2 FYNNEI. The CDR3 loop reads CASQPGLGTLNEQFF. The CDR3 DNA reads as TGTGCCAGCCAACCGGGACTAGGGACTTTAAATGAGCAGTTCTTC.

This chain connects TRBV20-1 to TRBJ1-2; D gene ambiguous. The V gene's germline CDR1 is DFQATT and CDR2 SNEGSKA (reference sequence). V lost 5 bases, J lost 2 bases, and 9 bases lay in between. The CDR3 runs 12 residues. CDR3 nucleotides: TGCAGTGCTTTCGGACTGAACTATGGCTACACCTTC. Protein sequence: CSAFGLNYGYTF.

This clonotype was counted between two and nine times. The chain is built from TRBV12-3 or TRBV12-4 and TRBJ1-3, with D possibly matching TRBD1 (6 bases). The CDR3 contains 11 residues. V was clipped by 6 bases and J by 10 bases, with 10 bases between them. As DNA, the CDR3 is TGTGCCAGCAGCCGAGGGGGTACCATATATTTT. Its protein product is CASSRGGTIYF.

Notes on this clonotype: A much larger clonotype is one base distant, so this may be a read error. J is TRBJ1-5 and V is TRBV6-5, with TRBD1 as a possible D gene (6 bases). V lost 8 bases and J 5 bases, leaving 28 bases between the germline ends. Germline loops: CDR1 MNHEY, CDR2 SVGAGI. The CDR3 is made up of 18 amino acids. DNA of the CDR3: TGTGCCAGCTCTCATCGGACAGCCGGACGAGGGAGCGATCAGCCCCAGCATTTT. Its protein is CASSHRTAGRGSDQPQHF.

In this sample, this clonotype turned up a few times. The chain recombines TRBV7-8 with TRBJ2-1; no clear D gene. This CDR3 is 14 amino acids long. The germline CDR1 and CDR2 sequences are SGHVS and FQNEAQ. Trimming removed 1 base from V and 1 base from J, with 5 bases in between. The CDR3: CASSLGNSYNEQFF. The CDR3 nucleotides are TGTGCCAGCAGCTTAGGGAATTCCTACAATGAGCAGTTCTTC.

This clonotype was observed a few times. The rearrangement uses TRBV5-1 and TRBJ2-1; D call uncertain. CDR1 and CDR2 from the germline V gene are SGHRS and YFSETQ. The CDR3 totals 13 residues. Trimming stripped 4 bases from V and 9 bases from J, with 14 bases between. CDR3 amino acids: CASSQTGKGEQFF. The CDR3 nucleotides are TGCGCCAGCAGCCAAACTGGTAAGGGTGAGCAGTTCTTC.

The chain joins TRBV12-3 or TRBV12-4 to TRBJ2-5; 8 bases align to TRBD2. The CDR3 is 15 residues long. Trimming at V came to 8 bases and at J to 7 bases, leaving 15 bases not matched to a gene. CDR3 bases: TGTGCCAGCCGACAGGAGATCAGCGGGGGAGGGACCCAGTACTTC. Protein product: CASRQEISGGGTQYF.

The rearrangement joins TRBV6-6 to TRBJ2-7; D is unresolved. In germline, CDR1 is MNHNY, CDR2 SVGAGI (reference sequence). The V end was cut by 5 bases, the J end by 2 bases, with 13 bases between. The CDR3 is made up of 14 amino acids. In DNA form, the CDR3 reads TGTGCCAGCAGTCACCACTTCGAAGCCTACGAGCAGTACTTC. It translates to CASSHHFEAYEQYF.

The rearrangement uses TRBV12-3 or TRBV12-4 and TRBJ1-1; tentative D call: TRBD1 (6 bases). The V and J ends lost 5 bases and 6 bases respectively, with 19 bases between them. The CDR3 contains 15 residues. The CDR3 is CASSDFLRGAAEAFF. The CDR3 DNA follows: TGTGCCAGCAGTGACTTCTTGAGGGGGGCCGCTGAAGCTTTCTTT.

The chain couples TRBV12-5 to TRBJ1-2; D not certain. Germline V gene data show CDR1 as LGHNT and CDR2 as FRNRAP. Trimming pared 2 bases from V and 7 bases from J, leaving 8 bases between. This CDR3 is built from 12 residues. CDR3 bases: TGTGCTAGTGGTTTGTACCCCCCTGGCTACACCTTC. This gives the protein CASGLYPPGYTF. The full variable domain, completed using reference TRBV12-5 and TRBJ1-2, is DARVTQTPRHKVTEMGQEVTMRCQPILGHNTVFWYRQTMMQGLELLAYFRNRAPLDDSGMPKDRFSAEMPDATLATLKIQPSEPRDSAVYFCASGLYPPGYTFGSGTRLTVV.

This clonotype was recorded a few times. The chain is built from TRBV9 and TRBJ1-3; a possible D gene is TRBD1 (5 bases). The CDR3 totals 13 residues. V lost 10 bases and J 2 bases, leaving 13 bases between the germline ends. Germline CDR1 and CDR2: SGDLS and YYNGEE. The chain's CDR3 is CASSGDTGNTIYF. The CDR3 DNA reads as TGTGCCTCTTCGGGGGATACTGGAAACACCATATATTTT. Looking up the rest from reference TRBV9 and TRBJ1-3 gives the full variable domain: DSGVTQTPKHLITATGQRVTLRCSPRSGDLSVYWYQQSLDQGLQFLIQYYNGEERAKGNILERFSAQQFPDLHSELNLSSLELGDSALYFCASSGDTGNTIYFGEGSWLTVV.

This clonotype was seen a few times. J is TRBJ2-7 and V is TRBV2; TRBD1 agrees at 7 bases. CDR1 is SNHLY and CDR2 is FYNNEI in the germline V gene. The CDR3 contains 13 residues. Germline trimming cut 6 bases from V and 6 bases from J; bases unmatched to any gene: 8. CDR3 coding DNA: TGTGCCAGCAGCGAGACAGGGTATGCCGAGCAGTACTTC. It translates to CASSETGYAEQYF.

This clonotype was counted many times. J is TRBJ2-3 and V is TRBV10-3; D is uncertain. The ends were cut back, 4 bases at V and 2 bases at J, with 10 bases in the middle. The length of the CDR3 is 14 residues. In germline, CDR1 is ENHRY, CDR2 SYGVKD. Here the CDR3 DNA reads TGTGCCATCAGTGGTACAATTTACACAGATACGCAGTATTTT. Its translation is CAISGTIYTDTQYF.

The chain links TRBV2 to TRBJ2-4, with a possible D match to TRBD1 (5 bases). Trimming removed 7 bases from V and 4 bases from J, with 14 bases in between. The germline V gene encodes CDR1 SNHLY and CDR2 FYNNEI. This CDR3 comprises 14 residues. This chain's CDR3 is CASIGTGGKNIQYF. CDR3 coding DNA: TGTGCCAGCATAGGTACAGGTGGGAAAAACATTCAGTACTTC.

This clonotype was detected a few times. This sequence joins TRBV3-1 and TRBJ2-7; 16 bases are a match to TRBD2. This CDR3 is 18 amino acids long. V lost 6 bases to trimming and J lost 3 bases; unmatched junction nucleotides: 11. Germline V CDR1 and CDR2: LGHDT, YNNKEL (reference sequence). The CDR3 DNA is TGTGCCAGCAGTCAACTGGGACTAGCGGGAGGGCCGGGCTACGAGCAGTACTTC. This codes for CASSQLGLAGGPGYEQYF.

There are a few counts of this clonotype. V gene TRBV5-1 combines with J gene TRBJ2-2, with 8 positions matching TRBD2. The J segment lost 6 bases and the V segment lost 3 bases, leaving 7 bases of the junction unmatched. The CDR3 extends over 15 amino acids. Per germline, CDR1 SGHRS and CDR2 YFSETQ. In DNA form, the CDR3 reads TGCGCCAGCAGCTCTACCTCAGCGGGGGCCGGGGAGCTGTTTTTT. Encoded protein: CASSSTSAGAGELFF.

This clonotype was seen more than once but under ten times. The chain joins TRBV11-2 to TRBJ1-5; D not certain. Trimming took 3 bases from V and 9 from J, leaving 18 bases between them. Germline V gene lookup returns CDR1 SGHAT and CDR2 FQNNGV. CDR3 size: 15 residues. Written as DNA, the CDR3 is TGTGCCAGCAGCTTGTCCCCTGGTGTCGATATGCCCCAGCATTTT. Translated, it gives CASSLSPGVDMPQHF. The full variable domain, rest sourced from reference TRBV11-2 and TRBJ1-5, is EAGVAQSPRYKIIEKRQSVAFWCNPISGHATLYWYQQILGQGPKLLIQFQNNGVVDDSQLPKDRFSAERLKGVDSTLKIQPAKLEDSAVYLCASSLSPGVDMPQHFGDGTRLSIL.

This clonotype was observed many times. CDR3 nucleotide sequence: TGTGCCAGCTTGTGGCGGGAGGTCAATGAGCAGTTCTTC. Its protein product is CASLWREVNEQFF. The chain uses TRBV2 and TRBJ2-1; 8 bases align to TRBD2. After removal of 8 bases from V and 6 bases from J, the junction contained 6 bases not matched to a gene. The germline CDR1 and CDR2 sequences are SNHLY and FYNNEI. The CDR3 spans 13 residues.

This clonotype has a handful of counts. The CDR3 DNA follows: TGTGCCAGCAGTTACTTTGGGACTTTCAATGAGCAGTTCTTC. This sequence encodes CASSYFGTFNEQFF. The chain joins TRBV6-5 to TRBJ2-1; D might be TRBD2 (6 bases). Trimming cost V 1 base and J 6 bases, with 10 bases left between them. CDR3 size: 14 residues. The germline V gene encodes CDR1 MNHEY and CDR2 SVGAGI.

This clonotype was seen at least ten times. The chain is built from TRBV13 and TRBJ1-2; D is possibly TRBD1 (5 bases). Germline V gene lookup returns CDR1 PRHDT and CDR2 FYEKMQ (reference sequence). The V end was cut by 0 bases, the J end by 3 bases, with 11 bases between. The CDR3 spans 15 residues. The DNA for the CDR3 is TGTGCCAGCAGCTTAGGAAGCGGGGGGGACTATGGCTACACCTTC. It translates to CASSLGSGGDYGYTF.

J is TRBJ2-1 and V is TRBV6-5; tentatively, D is TRBD2 (7 bases). Germline V gene lookup returns CDR1 MNHEY and CDR2 SVGAGI. The CDR3 runs 16 residues. Trimming shortened V by 0 bases and J by 6 bases, and 15 bases separated the two germline ends. The CDR3 region is CASSYSWGGRTNEQFF. The CDR3 DNA reads TGTGCCAGCAGTTACTCGTGGGGGGGCAGGACCAATGAGCAGTTCTTC.

The rearrangement joins TRBV29-1 to TRBJ2-1; D is perhaps TRBD1 or TRBD2 (5 bases each). V was pared by 4 bases and J by 0 bases, with 10 bases between. The CDR3 contains 14 residues. The V gene's germline CDR1 is SQVTM and CDR2 ANQGSEA. The CDR3 DNA reads TGCAGCGTTGGAGGGGCCCCCTCCTACAATGAGCAGTTCTTC. This translates into CSVGGAPSYNEQFF.

Only a few counts were recorded for this clonotype. V and J are TRBV2 and TRBJ2-7, with 13 nucleotides matching TRBD2. Germline V lookup: CDR1 SNHLY, CDR2 FYNNEI. Trimming removed 4 bases from V and 4 bases from J; junction bases left unmatched: 16. This CDR3 comprises 19 residues. The CDR3 reads CASSGGTSGARTPPYEQYF. CDR3 nucleotides: TGTGCCAGCAGTGGGGGGACTAGCGGGGCCCGTACTCCCCCGTACGAGCAGTACTTC.